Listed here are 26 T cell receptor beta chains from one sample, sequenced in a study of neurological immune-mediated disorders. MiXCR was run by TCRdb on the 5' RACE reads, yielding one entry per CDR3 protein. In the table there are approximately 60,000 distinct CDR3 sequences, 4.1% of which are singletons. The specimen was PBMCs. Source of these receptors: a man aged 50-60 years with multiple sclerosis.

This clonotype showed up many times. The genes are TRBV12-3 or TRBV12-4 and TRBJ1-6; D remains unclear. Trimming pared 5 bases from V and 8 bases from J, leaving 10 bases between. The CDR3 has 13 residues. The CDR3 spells CASSRDLDSPLHF. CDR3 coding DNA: TGTGCCAGCAGTAGAGATCTGGATTCACCCCTCCACTTT.

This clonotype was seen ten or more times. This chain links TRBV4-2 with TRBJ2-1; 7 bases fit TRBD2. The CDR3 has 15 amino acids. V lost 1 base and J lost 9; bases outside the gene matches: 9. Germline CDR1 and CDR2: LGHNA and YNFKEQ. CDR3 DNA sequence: TGTGCCAGCAGCCAAGTCGACGGGGGGTATGGTGAGCAGTTCTTC. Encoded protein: CASSQVDGGYGEQFF.

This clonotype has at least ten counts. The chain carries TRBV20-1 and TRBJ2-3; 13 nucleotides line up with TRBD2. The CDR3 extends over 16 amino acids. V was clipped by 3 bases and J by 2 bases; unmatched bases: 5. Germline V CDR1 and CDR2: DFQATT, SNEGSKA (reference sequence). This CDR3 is CSARGGLAGITDTQYF. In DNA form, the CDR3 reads TGCAGTGCTAGGGGGGGACTAGCGGGGATCACAGATACGCAGTATTTT.

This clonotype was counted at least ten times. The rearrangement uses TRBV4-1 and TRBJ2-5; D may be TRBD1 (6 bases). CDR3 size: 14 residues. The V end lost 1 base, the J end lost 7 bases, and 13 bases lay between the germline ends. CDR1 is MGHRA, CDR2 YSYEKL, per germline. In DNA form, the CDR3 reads TGCGCCAGCAGCCAAGCGGGACAAAAGGCGACCCAGTACTTC. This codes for CASSQAGQKATQYF.

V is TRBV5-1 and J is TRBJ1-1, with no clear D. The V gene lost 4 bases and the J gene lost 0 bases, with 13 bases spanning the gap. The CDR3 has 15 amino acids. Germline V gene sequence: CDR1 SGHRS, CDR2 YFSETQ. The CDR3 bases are TGCGCCAGCAGCCCGGCGCGGATGATGAACACTGAAGCTTTCTTT. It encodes CASSPARMMNTEAFF.

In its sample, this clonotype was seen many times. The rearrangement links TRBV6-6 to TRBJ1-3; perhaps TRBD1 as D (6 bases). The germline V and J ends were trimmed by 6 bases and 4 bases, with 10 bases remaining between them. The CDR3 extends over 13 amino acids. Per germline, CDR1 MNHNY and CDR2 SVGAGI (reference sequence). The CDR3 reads CASSTQGGNTIYF. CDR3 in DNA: TGTGCCAGCAGCACACAGGGCGGAAACACCATATATTTT.

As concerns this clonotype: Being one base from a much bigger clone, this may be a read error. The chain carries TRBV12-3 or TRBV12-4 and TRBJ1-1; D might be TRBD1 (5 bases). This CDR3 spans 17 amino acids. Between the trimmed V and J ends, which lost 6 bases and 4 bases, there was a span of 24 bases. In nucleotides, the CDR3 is TGTGCCAGCAGCCCCTGGGTTTGGGGATACGGGGGCACTGAAGCTTTCTTT. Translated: CASSPWVWGYGGTEAFF.

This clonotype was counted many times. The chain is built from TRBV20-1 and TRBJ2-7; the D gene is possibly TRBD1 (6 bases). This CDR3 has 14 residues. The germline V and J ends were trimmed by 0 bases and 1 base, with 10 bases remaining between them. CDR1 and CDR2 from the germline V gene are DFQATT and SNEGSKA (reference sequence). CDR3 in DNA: TGCAGTGCTAGAGATCCAAGGGGGTCCTACGAGCAGTACTTC. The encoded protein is CSARDPRGSYEQYF.

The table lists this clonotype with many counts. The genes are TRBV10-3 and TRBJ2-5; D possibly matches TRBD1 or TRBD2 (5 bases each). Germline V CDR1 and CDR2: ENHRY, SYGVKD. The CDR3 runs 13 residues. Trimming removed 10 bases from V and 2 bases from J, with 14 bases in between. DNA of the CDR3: TGTGCCACCGGGGCCCGACAGCAAGAGACCCAGTACTTC. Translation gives CATGARQQETQYF.

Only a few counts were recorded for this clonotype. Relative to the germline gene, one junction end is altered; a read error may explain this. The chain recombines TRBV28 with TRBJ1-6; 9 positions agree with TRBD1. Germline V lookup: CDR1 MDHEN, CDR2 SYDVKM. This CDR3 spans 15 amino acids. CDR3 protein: CASRAGTGWDSPLNF. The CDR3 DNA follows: TGTGCCAGCAGGGCGGGGACAGGGTGGGATTCACCCCTCAACTTT.

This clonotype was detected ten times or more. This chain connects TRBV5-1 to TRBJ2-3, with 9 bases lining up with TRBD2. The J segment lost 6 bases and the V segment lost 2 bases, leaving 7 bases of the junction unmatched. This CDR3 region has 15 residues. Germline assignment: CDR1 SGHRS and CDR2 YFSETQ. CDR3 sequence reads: CASSFSGGPGDTQYF. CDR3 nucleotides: TGCGCCAGCAGCTTTAGCGGGGGCCCGGGGGATACGCAGTATTTT.

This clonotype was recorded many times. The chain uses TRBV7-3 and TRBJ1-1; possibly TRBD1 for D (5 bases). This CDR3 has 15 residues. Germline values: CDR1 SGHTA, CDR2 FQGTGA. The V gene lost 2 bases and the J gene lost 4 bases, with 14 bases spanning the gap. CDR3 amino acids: CASSLLGGAGTEAFF. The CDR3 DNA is TGTGCCAGCAGCTTACTCGGCGGGGCCGGCACTGAAGCTTTCTTT. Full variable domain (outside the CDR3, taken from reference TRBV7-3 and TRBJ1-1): GAGVSQTPSNKVTEKGKYVELRCDPISGHTALYWYRQSLGQGPEFLIYFQGTGAADDSGLPNDRFFAVRPEGSVSTLKIQRTERGDSAVYLCASSLLGGAGTEAFFGQGTRLTVV.

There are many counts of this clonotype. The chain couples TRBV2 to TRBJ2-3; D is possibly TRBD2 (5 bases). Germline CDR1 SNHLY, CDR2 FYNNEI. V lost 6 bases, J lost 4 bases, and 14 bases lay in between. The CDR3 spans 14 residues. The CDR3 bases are TGTGCCAGCAGGGTAGGAGCGGCGGCAGATACGCAGTATTTT. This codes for CASRVGAAADTQYF. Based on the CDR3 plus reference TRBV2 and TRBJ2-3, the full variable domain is EPEVTQTPSHQVTQMGQEVILRCVPISNHLYFYWYRQILGQKVEFLVSFYNNEISEKSEIFDDQFSVERPDGSNFTLKIRSTKLEDSAMYFCASRVGAAADTQYFGPGTRLTVL.

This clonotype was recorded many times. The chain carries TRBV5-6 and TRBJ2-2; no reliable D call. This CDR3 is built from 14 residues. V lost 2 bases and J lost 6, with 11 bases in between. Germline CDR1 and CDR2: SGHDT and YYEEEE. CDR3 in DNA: TGTGCCAGCAGCTTACGAGGAAACGCCGGGGAGCTGTTTTTT. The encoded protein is CASSLRGNAGELFF.

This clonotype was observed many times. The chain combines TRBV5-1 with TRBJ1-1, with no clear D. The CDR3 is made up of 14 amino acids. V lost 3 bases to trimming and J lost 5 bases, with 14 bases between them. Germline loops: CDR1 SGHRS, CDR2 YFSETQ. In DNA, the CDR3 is TGCGCCAGCAGCTCGAGAGGGAGCGGTACTGAAGCTTTCTTT. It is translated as CASSSRGSGTEAFF.

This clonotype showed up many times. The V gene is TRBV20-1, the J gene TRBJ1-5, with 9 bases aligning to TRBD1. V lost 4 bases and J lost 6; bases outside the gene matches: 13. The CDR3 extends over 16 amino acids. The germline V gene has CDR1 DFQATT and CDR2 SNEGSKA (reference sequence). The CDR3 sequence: CSANKQGQGMGQPQHF. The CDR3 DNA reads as TGCAGTGCTAATAAACAGGGACAGGGTATGGGTCAGCCCCAGCATTTT.

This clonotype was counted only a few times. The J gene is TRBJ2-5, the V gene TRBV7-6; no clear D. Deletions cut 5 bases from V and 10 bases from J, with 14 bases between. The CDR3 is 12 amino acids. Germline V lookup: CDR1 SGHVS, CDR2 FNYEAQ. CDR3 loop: CASSPHLGDQYF. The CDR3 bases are TGTGCCAGCAGCCCACACCTGGGCGACCAGTACTTC.

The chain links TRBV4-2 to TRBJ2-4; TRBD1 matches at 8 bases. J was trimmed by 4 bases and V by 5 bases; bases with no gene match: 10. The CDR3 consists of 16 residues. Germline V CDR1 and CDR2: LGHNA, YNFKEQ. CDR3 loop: CASSLISDRVKNIQYF. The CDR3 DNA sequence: TGTGCCAGCAGCTTGATTTCGGACAGGGTAAAAAACATTCAGTACTTC.

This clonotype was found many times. CDR3 residues: CASSAFPGQNYGYTF. Here the CDR3 DNA reads TGTGCCAGCAGCGCCTTTCCGGGACAGAATTATGGCTACACCTTC. This chain uses TRBV9 with TRBJ1-2, with TRBD1 matching over 7 bases. The CDR3 has 15 residues. Unmatched junction bases numbered 10, after V lost 3 bases and J lost 5 bases. Germline values: CDR1 SGDLS, CDR2 YYNGEE.

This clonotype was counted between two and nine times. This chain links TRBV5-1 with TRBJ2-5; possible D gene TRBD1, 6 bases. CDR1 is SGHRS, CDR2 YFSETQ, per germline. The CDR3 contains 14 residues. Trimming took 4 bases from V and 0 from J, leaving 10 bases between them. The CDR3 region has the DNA TGCGCCAGCAGCGTGGGACACTACCAAGAGACCCAGTACTTC. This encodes CASSVGHYQETQYF.

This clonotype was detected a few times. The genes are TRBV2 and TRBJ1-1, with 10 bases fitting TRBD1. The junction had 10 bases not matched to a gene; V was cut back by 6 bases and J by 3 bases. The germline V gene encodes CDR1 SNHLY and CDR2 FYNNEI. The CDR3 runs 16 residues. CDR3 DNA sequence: TGTGCCAGCAGGGAATTCCTCGGACAGGGGGACACTGAAGCTTTCTTT. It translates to CASREFLGQGDTEAFF. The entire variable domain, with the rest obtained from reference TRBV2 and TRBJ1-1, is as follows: EPEVTQTPSHQVTQMGQEVILRCVPISNHLYFYWYRQILGQKVEFLVSFYNNEISEKSEIFDDQFSVERPDGSNFTLKIRSTKLEDSAMYFCASREFLGQGDTEAFFGQGTRLTVV.

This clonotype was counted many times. CDR3 region: CSASGQGASTDTQYF. In DNA form, the CDR3 reads TGCAGTGCTAGTGGACAGGGCGCGAGCACAGATACGCAGTATTTT. The chain has TRBV20-1 and TRBJ2-3; 8 bases match TRBD1. Germline CDR1 is DFQATT and CDR2 is SNEGSKA (reference sequence). There are 15 residues in the CDR3. Trimming at V came to 3 bases and at J to 0 bases, leaving 5 bases not matched to a gene.

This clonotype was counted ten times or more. CDR3: CSARLAGNVETQYF. The CDR3 DNA sequence: TGCAGTGCTAGACTAGCGGGAAATGTGGAGACCCAGTACTTC. This chain uses TRBV20-1 with TRBJ2-5, with 9 bases identical to TRBD2. The germline V gene has CDR1 DFQATT and CDR2 SNEGSKA (reference sequence). With 2 bases clipped from V and 5 bases from J, the junction kept 6 bases outside the gene matches. The CDR3 covers 14 residues.

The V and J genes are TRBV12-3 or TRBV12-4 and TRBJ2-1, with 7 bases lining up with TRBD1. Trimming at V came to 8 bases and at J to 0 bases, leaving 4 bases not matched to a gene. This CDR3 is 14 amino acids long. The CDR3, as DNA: TGTGCCAGCCTGACAGGGAACTCCTACAATGAGCAGTTCTTC. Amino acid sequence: CASLTGNSYNEQFF.

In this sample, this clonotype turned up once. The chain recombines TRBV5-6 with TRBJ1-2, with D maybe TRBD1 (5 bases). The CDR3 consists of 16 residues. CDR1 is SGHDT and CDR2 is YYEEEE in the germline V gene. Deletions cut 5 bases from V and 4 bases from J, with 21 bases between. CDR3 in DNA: TGTGCCAGCAGTAGTAACGTGGACATCCGGGGCTATGGCTACACCTTC. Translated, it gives CASSSNVDIRGYGYTF.

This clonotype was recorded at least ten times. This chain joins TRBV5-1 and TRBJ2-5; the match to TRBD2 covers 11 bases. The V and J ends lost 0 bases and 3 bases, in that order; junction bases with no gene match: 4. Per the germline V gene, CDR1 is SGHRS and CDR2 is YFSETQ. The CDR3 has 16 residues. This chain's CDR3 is CASSLVAGGKEETQYF. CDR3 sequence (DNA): TGCGCCAGCAGCTTGGTAGCGGGGGGGAAAGAAGAGACCCAGTACTTC.